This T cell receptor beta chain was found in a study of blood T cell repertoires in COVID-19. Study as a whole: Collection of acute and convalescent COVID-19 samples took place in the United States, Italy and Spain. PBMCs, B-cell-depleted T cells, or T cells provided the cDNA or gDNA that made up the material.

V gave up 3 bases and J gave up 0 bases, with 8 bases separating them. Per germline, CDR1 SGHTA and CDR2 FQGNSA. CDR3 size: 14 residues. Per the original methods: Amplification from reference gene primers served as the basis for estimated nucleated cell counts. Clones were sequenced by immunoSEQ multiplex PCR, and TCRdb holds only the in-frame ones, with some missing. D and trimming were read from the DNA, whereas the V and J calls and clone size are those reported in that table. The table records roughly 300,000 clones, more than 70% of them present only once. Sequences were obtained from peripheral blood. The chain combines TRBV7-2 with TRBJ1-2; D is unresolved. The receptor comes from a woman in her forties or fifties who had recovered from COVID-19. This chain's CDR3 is CASSLGVANYGYTF. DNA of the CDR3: TGTGCCAGCAGCTTGGGAGTAGCTAACTATGGCTACACCTTC.